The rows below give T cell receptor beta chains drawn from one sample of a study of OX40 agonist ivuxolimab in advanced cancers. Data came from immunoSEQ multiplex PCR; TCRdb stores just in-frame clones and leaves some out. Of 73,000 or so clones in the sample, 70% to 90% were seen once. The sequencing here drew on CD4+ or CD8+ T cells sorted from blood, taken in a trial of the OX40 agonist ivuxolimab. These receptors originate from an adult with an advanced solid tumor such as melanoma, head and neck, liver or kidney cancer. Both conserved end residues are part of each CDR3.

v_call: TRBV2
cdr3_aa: CASISRDRAYEQYF

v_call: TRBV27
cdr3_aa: CASSRQGQGIDGYTF

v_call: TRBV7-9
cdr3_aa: CASSLDRVSAEQYF

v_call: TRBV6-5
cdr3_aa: CASSYGSGARTEAFF

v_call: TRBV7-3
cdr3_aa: CASSPQGNYGYTF

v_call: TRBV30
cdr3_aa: CAWSIPTGGKLFF

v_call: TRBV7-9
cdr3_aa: CASSLGGAGNEKLFF

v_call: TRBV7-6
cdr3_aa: CASSLAPQGNTGELFF

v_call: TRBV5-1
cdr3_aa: CASSLATGLYYNEQFF

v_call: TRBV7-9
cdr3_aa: CASTPGAVNTEAFF

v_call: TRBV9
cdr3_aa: CASSPQGGQGNSPLHF

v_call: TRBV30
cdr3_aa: CAWSPTGFSNQPQHF

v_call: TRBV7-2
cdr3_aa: CASSPYRGSYEQYF

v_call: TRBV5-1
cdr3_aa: CASRVQGGDNSPLHF

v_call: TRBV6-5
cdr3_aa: CASSGSAGTTDTQYF

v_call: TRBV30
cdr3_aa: CAWTSKQGGNYGYTF

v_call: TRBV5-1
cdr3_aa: CASRIGQGAEDTQYF

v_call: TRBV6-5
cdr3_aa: CASSYSPGDTEAFF

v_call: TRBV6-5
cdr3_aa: CASSRIAGGHHEQFF